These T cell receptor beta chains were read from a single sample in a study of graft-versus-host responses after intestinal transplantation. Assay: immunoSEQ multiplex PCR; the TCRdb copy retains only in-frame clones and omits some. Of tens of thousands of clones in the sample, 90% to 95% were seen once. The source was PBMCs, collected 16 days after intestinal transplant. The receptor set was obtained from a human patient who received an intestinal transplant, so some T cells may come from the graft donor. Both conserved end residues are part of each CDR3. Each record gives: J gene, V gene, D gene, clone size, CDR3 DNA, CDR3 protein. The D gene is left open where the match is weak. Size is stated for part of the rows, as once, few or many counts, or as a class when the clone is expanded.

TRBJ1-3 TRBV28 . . TGTGCCAGCAGTTTAATCGCAACCTCTGGAAACACCATATATTTT CASSLIATSGNTIYF
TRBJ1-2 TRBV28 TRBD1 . TGTGCCAGCAGTTCAACAGGGGGGGTTCGCTATGGCTACACCTTC CASSSTGGVRYGYTF
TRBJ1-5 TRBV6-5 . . TGTGCCAGCAAACAGGGACTTAGCAATCAGCCCCAGCATTTT CASKQGLSNQPQHF
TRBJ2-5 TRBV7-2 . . TGTGCCAGCAGTCTCGGACTAACCCTACAAGAGACCCAGTACTTC CASSLGLTLQETQYF
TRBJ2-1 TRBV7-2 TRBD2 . TGTGCCAGCAGCTTAGCCCCCCCGGCGGCGGGGGTTAGCTCCTACAATGAGCAGTTCTTC CASSLAPPAAGVSSYNEQFF
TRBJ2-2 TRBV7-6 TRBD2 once TGTGCCAGCAGCTTGGTCGACGGGACTGGGCGGGAGATACCCGGGGAGCTGTTTTTT CASSLVDGTGREIPGELFF
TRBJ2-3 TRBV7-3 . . TGTGCCAGCAGCTTAACAGGGGGAAGCACAGATACGCAGTATTTT CASSLTGGSTDTQYF
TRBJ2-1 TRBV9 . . TGTGCCAGCAGGGGGAACAATGAGCAGTTCTTC CASRGNNEQFF
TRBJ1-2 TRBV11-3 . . TGTGCCAGCAGCTTAGATAAGCACAAACCTAACTATGGCTACACCTTC CASSLDKHKPNYGYTF
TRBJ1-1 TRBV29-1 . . TGCAGCGTTTCGACAGGCCCGCATGAAGCTTTCTTT CSVSTGPHEAFF
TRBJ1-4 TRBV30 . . TGTGCCTGGATGAAAGCAACTAATGAAAAACTGTTTTTT CAWMKATNEKLFF
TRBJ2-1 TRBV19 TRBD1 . TGTGCCAGTAGTATAGCTAGGGGGCCTAATGAGCAGTTCTTC CASSIARGPNEQFF
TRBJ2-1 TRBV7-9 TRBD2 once TGTGCCAGCAGCTTAGTCCTAGCGGGGGACAATGAGCAGTTCTTC CASSLVLAGDNEQFF
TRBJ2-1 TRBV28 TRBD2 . TGTGCCAGCAGTTTGCTAGCGGGAGGCGTCAATGAGCAGTTCTTC CASSLLAGGVNEQFF
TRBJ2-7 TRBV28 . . TGTGCCAGCAGTTTATCCGGAGGGGCGTTAGAGTACGAGCAGTACTTC CASSLSGGALEYEQYF
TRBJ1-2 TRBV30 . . TGTGCCTGGATCCAGGACTATTTCCATGGCTACACCTTC CAWIQDYFHGYTF
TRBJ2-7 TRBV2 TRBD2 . TGTGCCAGCACTAACGGGACTAGCGTTCCCTACGAGCAGTACTTC CASTNGTSVPYEQYF
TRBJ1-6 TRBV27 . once TGTGCCAGCAGTTTAGTAGCAGGAACCTCGAGGAATTCACCCCTCCACTTT CASSLVAGTSRNSPLHF
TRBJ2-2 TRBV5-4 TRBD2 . TGTGCCAGCAGCACACTAGCGCCTGCGAACACCGGGGAGCTGTTTTTT CASSTLAPANTGELFF
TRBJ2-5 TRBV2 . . TGTGCCAGCACGGAGGGTGCGGGGAGGGAGACCCAGTACTTC CASTEGAGRETQYF
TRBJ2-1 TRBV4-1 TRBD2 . TGCGCCAGCACTGCCGGGACTAGCGGGAGTACTGAGCAGTTCTTC CASTAGTSGSTEQFF
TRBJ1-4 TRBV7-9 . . TGTGCCAGCAGTCAAACAGGGACCCCTAATGAAAAACTGTTTTTT CASSQTGTPNEKLFF
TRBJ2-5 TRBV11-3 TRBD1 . TGTGCCAGCAGCCCACGGGACAGTAGCTCTAAGTACCAAGAGACCCAGTACTTC CASSPRDSSSKYQETQYF
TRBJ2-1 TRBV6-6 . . TGTGCCAGCAGTTACAGGGGCAATGAGCAGTTCTTC CASSYRGNEQFF
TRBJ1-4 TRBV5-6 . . TGTGCCAGCAGCTCAGGATTCGCGGCAACTAATGAAAAACTGTTTTTT CASSSGFAATNEKLFF
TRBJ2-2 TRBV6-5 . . TGTGCCAGCAGTTGGGGGGGGCTAGCGAACACCGGGGAGCTGTTTTTT CASSWGGLANTGELFF
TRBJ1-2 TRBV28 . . TGTGCCAGCAGGCTGGGAGGCTACACCTTC CASRLGGYTF
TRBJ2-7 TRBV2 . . TGTGCCAGCAGTAGCCTGGGGTACGAGCAGTACTTC CASSSLGYEQYF
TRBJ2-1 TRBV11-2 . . TGTGCCAGCACCAACCCGGAGGGAGAGAGGAATGAGCAGTTCTTC CASTNPEGERNEQFF
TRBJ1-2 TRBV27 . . TGTGCCAGCAAACTCCGGGACACATTTAACTATGGCTACACCTTC CASKLRDTFNYGYTF
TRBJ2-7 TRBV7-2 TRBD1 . TGTGCCAGCAGCTTAGTCTCCCGACAGGGAGACTACGAGCAGTACTTC CASSLVSRQGDYEQYF
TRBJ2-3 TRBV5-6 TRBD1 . TGTGCCAGCAGCCGCGGGACAGGGTACCCAGATACGCAGTATTTT CASSRGTGYPDTQYF
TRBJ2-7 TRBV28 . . TGTGCCAGCAGTCCAGCGGAGTACGAGCAGTACTTC CASSPAEYEQYF
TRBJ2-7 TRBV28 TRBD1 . TGTGCCAGCGCTGGGACAGGAAATTTAACCTACGAGCAGTACTTC CASAGTGNLTYEQYF
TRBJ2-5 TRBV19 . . TGTGCCAGTAGTGTCAGACAGCACCAAGAGACCCAGTACTTC CASSVRQHQETQYF